One and the same sample provided the 15 T cell receptor beta chains below, sequenced in a study of cytomegalovirus exposure and HLA in healthy donors. Researchers ran the PCR with 60 Vbeta and 13 Jbeta primers. The method was immunoSEQ multiplex PCR; TCRdb's version includes in-frame clones alone and lacks a portion of them. The data show tens of thousands of clones, around 80% seen once. Sample: PBMCs. The source is a man in his forties or fifties in good health and CMV-seropositive.

This clone was observed a handful of times. The chain uses TRBV7-2 and TRBJ2-7; a weak D match, TRBD1 (6 bases). The CDR3 runs to 14 residues. The germline gives CDR1 SGHTA, CDR2 FQGNSA. Between the trimmed V and J ends, which lost 3 bases and 0 bases, there was a span of 9 bases. As DNA, the CDR3 is TGTGCCAGCAGCTTGGGGGACACCTCCTACGAGCAGTACTTC. This encodes CASSLGDTSYEQYF.

This clone appeared a single time. V usage is TRBV5-6 and J usage is TRBJ2-2, with TRBD1 matching 8 bases. Trimming at V came to 4 bases and at J to 7 bases, leaving 9 bases not matched to a gene. Per germline, CDR1 SGHDT and CDR2 YYEEEE. This CDR3 spans 15 amino acids. CDR3 in DNA: TGTGCCAGCAGCCCTGGACAGGGAACAGGCGGGGAGCTGTTTTTT. Protein: CASSPGQGTGGELFF. The full variable domain, its missing parts supplied by reference TRBV5-6 and TRBJ2-2, is DAGVTQSPTHLIKTRGQQVTLRCSPKSGHDTVSWYQQALGQGPQFIFQYYEEEERQRGNFPDRFSGHQFPNYSSELNVNALLLGDSALYLCASSPGQGTGGELFFGEGSRLTVL.

This chain connects TRBV28 to TRBJ1-2; the match to TRBD1 covers 9 bases. This CDR3 is 14 amino acids long. CDR1 is MDHEN and CDR2 is SYDVKM in the germline V gene. Trimming at V came to 6 bases and at J to 2 bases, leaving 4 bases not matched to a gene. CDR3 sequence reads: CASRLGQGNYGYTF. The CDR3 DNA sequence: TGTGCCAGCAGGCTAGGACAGGGGAACTATGGCTACACCTTC.

The rearrangement joins TRBV5-1 to TRBJ2-7, with no clear D. The germline V and J ends were trimmed by 1 base and 2 bases, with 10 bases remaining between them. There are 14 residues in the CDR3. Germline CDR1 reads SGHRS; CDR2 reads YFSETQ. The CDR3: CASSLIVNPYEQYF. The CDR3 nucleotides are TGCGCCAGCAGCTTGATAGTCAATCCCTACGAGCAGTACTTC. Variable domain in full (rest from reference TRBV5-1 and TRBJ2-7): KAGVTQTPRYLIKTRGQQVTLSCSPISGHRSVSWYQQTPGQGLQFLFEYFSETQRNKGNFPGRFSGRQFSNSRSEMNVSTLELGDSALYLCASSLIVNPYEQYFGPGTRLTVT.

The chain has TRBV7-9 and TRBJ1-5; D is perhaps TRBD1 (6 bases). Germline CDR1 reads SEHNR; CDR2 reads FQNEAQ (reference sequence). The CDR3 sequence is 14 residues long. V gave up 1 base and J gave up 4 bases, with 8 bases separating them. The CDR3 sequence: CASSLVGANQPQHF. The DNA of the CDR3 is TGTGCCAGCAGCTTAGTGGGGGCGAATCAGCCCCAGCATTTT.

The chain joins TRBV4-3 to TRBJ2-7; perhaps TRBD1 as D (5 bases). The CDR3 has 20 residues. Germline V gene sequence: CDR1 LGHNA, CDR2 YSLEER. Trimming shortened V by 4 bases and J by 1 base, and 29 bases separated the two germline ends. CDR3 protein: CASSLPARGAEIHLSYEQYF. CDR3 bases: TGCGCCAGCAGCCTCCCGGCACGTGGGGCCGAGATACACTTATCCTACGAGCAGTACTTC.

CDR3 DNA sequence: TGTGCCAGCAGGTTGGCTAGCGGGAGCCAAGAGACCCAGTACTTC. This translates into CASRLASGSQETQYF. The chain has TRBV2 and TRBJ2-5; 10 bases align to TRBD2. From germline, CDR1 is SNHLY and CDR2 FYNNEI. J gave up 1 base and V 6 bases, and 5 bases lay outside the gene matches. The CDR3 loop spans 15 amino acids.

The CDR3 loop is CSVEGDRDRVNTEAFF. CDR3 DNA: TGCAGCGTTGAAGGGGACAGGGACAGGGTTAACACTGAAGCTTTCTTT. The chain employs TRBV29-1 and TRBJ1-1, with 9 bases aligning to TRBD1. V lost 1 base, J lost 2 bases, and 8 bases stayed unmatched. Germline V gives CDR1 SQVTM, CDR2 ANQGSEA. The CDR3 loop spans 16 amino acids.

The chain links TRBV27 to TRBJ2-7; a possible D gene is TRBD2 (5 bases). The length of the CDR3 is 13 residues. The V end was cut by 3 bases, the J end by 3 bases, with 9 bases between. Germline CDR1 MNHEY, CDR2 SMNVEV (reference sequence). The chain's CDR3 is CASSFHGNYEQYF. DNA for the CDR3: TGTGCCAGCAGTTTCCACGGGAACTACGAGCAGTACTTC.

This clone was detected only a few times. The rearrangement links TRBV7-6 to TRBJ1-2; D is possibly TRBD1 (5 bases). Germline V gives CDR1 SGHVS, CDR2 FNYEAQ. CDR3 length: 14 amino acids. The V end lost 0 bases, the J end lost 4 bases, and 9 bases lay between the germline ends. The DNA of the CDR3 is TGTGCCAGCAGCTTAGCGCGGGGGGGCTATGGCTACACCTTC. Translation gives CASSLARGGYGYTF.

Comment on this clone: One junction end disagrees with the germline gene, perhaps due to a read error. In DNA, the CDR3 is TGTTCCAGCAGCTCCCGACTAGCGGGGCTTCGGGACGAGCAGTACTTC. Amino acid sequence: CSSSSRLAGLRDEQYF. This chain links TRBV7-9 with TRBJ2-7; 11 nucleotides align to TRBD2. The CDR3 covers 16 residues. In germline, CDR1 is SEHNR, CDR2 FQNEAQ (reference sequence).

The chain recombines TRBV23-1 with TRBJ2-7; 9 nucleotides agree with TRBD1. TRBV23-1 is identified as an open reading frame with a role that is uncertain. The V segment lost 2 bases and the J segment 4 bases; nucleotides outside the gene matches: 12. The CDR3 is 17 residues long. This chain's CDR3 is CASSQPRSGQGKYEQYF. CDR3 in DNA: TGCGCCAGCAGTCAACCGAGGAGTGGACAGGGGAAATACGAGCAGTACTTC.

This clone showed up just once. The chain couples TRBV7-6 to TRBJ2-5; D is perhaps TRBD1 (5 bases). The germline V gene encodes CDR1 SGHVS and CDR2 FNYEAQ. This CDR3 comprises 13 residues. The V gene lost 6 bases and the J gene lost 7 bases, with 15 bases spanning the gap. This CDR3 is CASRPTGDGTQYF. The DNA for the CDR3 is TGTGCCAGCAGACCTACAGGAGATGGGACCCAGTACTTC.

The chain carries TRBV19 and TRBJ1-6, with 9 bases fitting TRBD1. The CDR3 has 17 amino acids. The junction had 9 bases not matched to a gene; V was cut back by 5 bases and J by 4 bases. Germline loops: CDR1 LNHDA, CDR2 SQIVND (reference sequence). The CDR3 sequence: CASSLVVGQGYNSPLHF. CDR3 nucleotides: TGTGCCAGTAGTCTAGTAGTTGGACAGGGGTATAATTCACCCCTCCACTTT.

This clone was observed a handful of times. V usage is TRBV4-3 and J usage is TRBJ2-1; no clear D gene. Germline V gene lookup returns CDR1 LGHNA and CDR2 YSLEER. Trimming removed 0 bases from V and 12 bases from J, with 24 bases in between. The CDR3 spans 17 residues. The CDR3, as DNA: TGCGCCAGCAGCCAAGATATGATAGCCCTCATCTACCATGCGCAGTTCTTC. This codes for CASSQDMIALIYHAQFF.